The 30 T cell receptor beta chains below all came from one sample that was sequenced in a study of blood T cells in healthy people across ages (dated by TCRdb to between 2014 and 2017). Libraries were made using 5' RACE. Instrument used: Illumina HiSeq 2500. A second roughly 6 to 12 cycle PCR used a sample-barcoded 5' primer and a J-beta primer mix. The raw public data were reprocessed by TCRdb itself: fastp quality trimming at Q25, MiXCR clonotype calling, in-frame beta chains only. Here each entry gathers all rows of one CDR3 protein and keeps the most common genes and DNA. The sample yields almost 800,000 distinct CDR3 sequences; roughly 64% were counted once. 20% to 25% of the sample lies in the top ten. Sequenced sample: blood. Receptor source: a man aged 30 to 39 in good health.

The gene calls are TRBV6-5 and TRBJ2-5; possible D gene TRBD1, 7 bases. Gene TRBJ2-7 matches the end of the DNA better, so the J call may be wrong. This CDR3 region has 16 residues. Per germline, CDR1 MNHEY and CDR2 SVGAGI. The CDR3, as DNA: TGTGCCAGCAGGGGATCTTGGAGGGACAGCTACTACGAGCAGTACTTC. Its translation: CASRGSWRDSYYEQYF.

The chain is built from TRBV20-1 and TRBJ1-5; TRBD1 is a possible D gene (5 bases). Germline V gives CDR1 DFQATT, CDR2 SNEGSKA (reference sequence). Trimming cost V 0 bases and J 0 bases, with 12 bases left between them. The CDR3 covers 16 residues. CDR3 in DNA: TGCAGTGCTAGAGATCCTAGGGGTGATAGCAATCAGCCCCAGCATTTT. Encoded protein: CSARDPRGDSNQPQHF.

This chain joins TRBV5-1 and TRBJ2-3; D unresolved. Germline-derived CDR1 and CDR2 are SGHRS and YFSETQ. Trimming shortened V by 4 bases and J by 4 bases, and 10 bases separated the two germline ends. The CDR3 totals 13 residues. CDR3 nucleotides: TGCGCCAGCAGCCCCGACCAAGCAGATACGCAGTATTTT. Translation: CASSPDQADTQYF.

As regards this clonotype: This may be a read error, as it is one base from a much larger clone. The V call is TRBV7-2, the J call TRBJ2-5; the match to TRBD1 covers 8 bases. Germline trimming cut 5 bases from V and 11 bases from J; bases unmatched to any gene: 13. The CDR3 spans 14 residues. Germline assignment: CDR1 SGHTA and CDR2 FQGNSA. The CDR3: CASSPRDRRNEQYF. CDR3 nucleotides: TGTGCCAGCAGCCCCCGGGACAGGCGGAATGAGCAGTACTTC.

With regard to this clonotype: An end of the junction does not agree with germline; a read error may underlie this. The chain combines TRBV7-2 with TRBJ2-4; 11 positions match TRBD2. Germline CDR1 reads SGHTA; CDR2 reads FQGNSA. The CDR3 loop spans 15 amino acids. In nucleotides, the CDR3 is TGTGCCAGCAGATGTACTAGCGGGAGCAAAAACATTCGGTACTTC. Encoded protein: CASRCTSGSKNIRYF. The full variable domain, completed using reference TRBV7-2 and TRBJ2-4, is GAGVSQSPSNKVTEKGKDVELRCDPISGHTALYWYRQSLGQGLEFLIYFQGNSAPDKSGLPSDRFSAERTGGSVSTLTIQRTQQEDSAVYLCASRCTSGSKNIRYFGAGTRLSVL.

Turning to this clonotype: Given a much more abundant clone one base away, this may be a read error. V and J are TRBV29-1 and TRBJ1-2, with a tentative D call TRBD1 (5 bases). Trimming cost V 4 bases and J 3 bases, with 6 bases left between them. CDR3 length: 11 residues. Germline lookup yields CDR1 SQVTM and CDR2 ANQGSEA. The CDR3 region is CSVVGDYGYTF. CDR3 bases: TGCAGCGTTGTGGGGGACTATGGCTACACCTTC.

The rearrangement links TRBV27 to TRBJ1-1, with 8 bases lining up with TRBD1. Germline CDR1 MNHEY, CDR2 SMNVEV (reference sequence). This CDR3 spans 14 amino acids. The ends lost 3 bases at V and 7 bases at J; junction bases unmatched: 7. This CDR3 is CASSFTGGIGEAFF. In DNA, the CDR3 is TGTGCCAGCAGTTTTACAGGGGGAATTGGTGAAGCTTTCTTT.

This clonotype is a singleton in its sample. This chain joins TRBV9 and TRBJ1-1; D call uncertain. The germline V gene has CDR1 SGDLS and CDR2 YYNGEE. The CDR3 length is 14 residues. The germline V and J ends were trimmed by 3 bases and 4 bases, with 13 bases remaining between them. CDR3 in DNA: TGTGCCAGCAGCGCAGGACGGCGGGTCACTGAAGCTTTCTTT. It is translated as CASSAGRRVTEAFF.

The genes are TRBV4-2 and TRBJ1-6; unclear D gene. In germline, CDR1 is LGHNA, CDR2 YNFKEQ. Trimming stripped 0 bases from V and 8 bases from J, with 2 bases between. CDR3 length: 12 amino acids. The CDR3 DNA follows: TGTGCCAGCAGCCAAGAGGATTCACCCCTCCACTTT. Translation gives CASSQEDSPLHF.

This clonotype occurred many times. The chain is built from TRBV4-1 and TRBJ2-1; 8 nucleotides line up with TRBD2. The CDR3 length is 14 residues. CDR1 MGHRA and CDR2 YSYEKL come from the germline V gene. V lost 3 bases and J lost 8; bases outside the gene matches: 6. The CDR3 coding sequence is TGCGCCAGCAGCCAGAGACTAGCGATCGATGAGCAGTTCTTC. Translated: CASSQRLAIDEQFF.

Of note for this clonotype: Mismatch with germline at one junction end may stem from a read error. J is TRBJ2-1 and V is TRBV7-7; 12 bases fit TRBD2. The CDR3 length is 15 residues. CDR1 SSHAT and CDR2 FNYEAQ come from the germline V gene (reference sequence). The DNA for the CDR3 is TGTGCTAGCAGTCCGTCTAGCGGGAGGGGCAATGAGCAGTTCTTC. Protein product: CASSPSSGRGNEQFF.

Only a few counts were recorded for this clonotype. V and J are TRBV7-8 and TRBJ1-4, with D unresolved. With 2 bases removed from V and 4 bases from J, the gap between germline ends came to 8 bases. The CDR3 has 14 amino acids. Germline V gene data show CDR1 as SGHVS and CDR2 as FQNEAQ. This CDR3 is CASSLLGRNEKLFF. CDR3 DNA: TGTGCCAGCAGCTTATTAGGTCGTAATGAAAAACTGTTTTTT.

This rearrangement joins TRBV20-1 to TRBJ1-2; 9 bases agree with TRBD1. The CDR3 loop spans 15 amino acids. J lost 2 bases, V lost 2 bases, and 6 bases had no gene match. Per germline, CDR1 DFQATT and CDR2 SNEGSKA (reference sequence). The CDR3 is CSARNRQGENYGYTF. CDR3 DNA sequence: TGCAGTGCTAGAAATCGACAGGGGGAAAACTATGGCTACACCTTC.

In this sample, this clonotype turned up a few times. The chain couples TRBV2 to TRBJ2-5, with 9 bases that match TRBD2. This CDR3 is built from 18 residues. Germline-derived CDR1 and CDR2 are SNHLY and FYNNEI. With 3 bases clipped from V and 0 bases from J, the junction kept 11 bases outside the gene matches. The CDR3, as DNA: TGTGCCAGCAGTGACCCTAAGCGGGGGGCGCCGTACCAAGAGACCCAGTACTTC. Its translation is CASSDPKRGAPYQETQYF.

V and J are TRBV7-9 and TRBJ2-3; D gene uncertain. CDR3 length: 16 residues. CDR1 is SEHNR, CDR2 FQNEAQ, per germline (reference sequence). V dropped 3 bases and J dropped 0 bases, with 13 bases sitting between them. Written as DNA, the CDR3 is TGTGCCAGCAGCTTTCTCATCACAACAAGCACAGATACGCAGTATTTT. It is translated as CASSFLITTSTDTQYF.

The chain employs TRBV27 and TRBJ2-5, with 7 bases aligning to TRBD1. The closer fit of TRBJ2-7 to the DNA end suggests the J call may be wrong. The germline V gene has CDR1 MNHEY and CDR2 SMNVEV (reference sequence). CDR3 length: 15 amino acids. The CDR3 loop is CASRRTGVVSYEQYF. In DNA, the CDR3 is TGTGCCAGCAGGAGAACAGGGGTGGTCTCCTACGAGCAGTACTTC.

The rearrangement uses TRBV15 and TRBJ2-4; D is ambiguous. The J call may be faulty, since TRBJ2-5 better matches the DNA end. Germline V gene data show CDR1 as LNHNV and CDR2 as YYDKDF (reference sequence). CDR3 size: 18 residues. For the CDR3, the DNA is TGTGCCACCAGCAGAGATTGGAGAACACAGCGACCGGCGGAGACCCAGTACTTC. This encodes CATSRDWRTQRPAETQYF.

The chain links TRBV20-1 to TRBJ2-7; D remains unclear. Trimming left V 1 base short and J 5 bases short, with 12 bases between. The CDR3 is 13 residues long. Per germline, CDR1 DFQATT and CDR2 SNEGSKA (reference sequence). This chain's CDR3 is CSARAGEFNEQYF. CDR3 bases: TGCAGTGCTAGAGCGGGCGAGTTTAACGAGCAGTACTTC.

This chain joins TRBV7-9 and TRBJ2-7, with D possibly being TRBD1 or TRBD2 (6 bases each). The end of the DNA is better explained by TRBJ2-1, so the J call may be wrong. The V gene's germline CDR1 is SEHNR and CDR2 FQNEAQ (reference sequence). The CDR3 runs to 14 residues. CDR3 residues: CASSSAGTSGEQFF. The CDR3, as DNA: TGTGCCAGCAGCTCTGCCGGGACAAGCGGGGAGCAGTTCTTC.

This clonotype occurred many times. The CDR3 nucleotides are TGTGCCAGCAGAGACAGGGACTATGGCTACACCTTC. Translating gives CASRDRDYGYTF. This rearrangement joins TRBV2 to TRBJ1-2; 7 nucleotides agree with TRBD1. V lost 6 bases and J lost 3; bases outside the gene matches: 1. Germline V gives CDR1 SNHLY, CDR2 FYNNEI. The CDR3 extends over 12 amino acids. Looking up the rest from reference TRBV2 and TRBJ1-2 gives the full variable domain: EPEVTQTPSHQVTQMGQEVILRCVPISNHLYFYWYRQILGQKVEFLVSFYNNEISEKSEIFDDQFSVERPDGSNFTLKIRSTKLEDSAMYFCASRDRDYGYTFGSGTRLTVV.

This clonotype was seen more than once but under ten times. Given a much more abundant clone one base away, this may be a read error. The chain couples TRBV12-3 or TRBV12-4 to TRBJ1-2, with D possibly matching TRBD1 (6 bases). The V end was cut by 6 bases, the J end by 4 bases, with 12 bases between. CDR3 size: 13 residues. This chain's CDR3 is CASRIGQFYGYTF. The CDR3 nucleotides are TGTGCCAGCAGAATTGGACAGTTCTATGGCTACACCTTC.

This sequence joins TRBV5-1 and TRBJ2-3, with no clear D. The V and J ends lost 3 bases and 6 bases respectively, with 11 bases between them. This CDR3 spans 13 amino acids. The germline V gene encodes CDR1 SGHRS and CDR2 YFSETQ. This CDR3 reads CASSYRTPDTQYF. In nucleotides, the CDR3 is TGCGCCAGCAGCTATCGGACCCCCGATACGCAGTATTTT.

The J gene is TRBJ2-1, the V gene TRBV9, with TRBD2 as a possible D gene (6 bases). Trimming pared 2 bases from V and 10 bases from J, leaving 16 bases between. The CDR3 has 14 amino acids. Germline values: CDR1 SGDLS, CDR2 YYNGEE. CDR3 loop: CASSVLRELGEQFF. Written as DNA, the CDR3 is TGTGCCAGCAGCGTTCTACGGGAGTTGGGAGAGCAGTTCTTC.

J is TRBJ1-1 and V is TRBV4-2, with D perhaps TRBD1 (5 bases). Trimming shortened V by 0 bases and J by 3 bases, and 11 bases separated the two germline ends. The germline V gene has CDR1 LGHNA and CDR2 YNFKEQ. The CDR3 is 15 amino acids. CDR3 protein: CASSQEGGKDTEAFF. CDR3 in DNA: TGTGCCAGCAGCCAAGAGGGGGGGAAGGACACTGAAGCTTTCTTT.

This clonotype has a single count. This chain uses TRBV20-1 with TRBJ2-7; D unclear. Trimming took 4 bases from V and 2 from J, leaving 12 bases between them. Germline CDR1 is DFQATT and CDR2 is SNEGSKA (reference sequence). The CDR3 has 13 residues. For the CDR3, the DNA is TGCAGTGCTATTGAAGACTTAGCCTACGAGCAGTACTTC. Its translation: CSAIEDLAYEQYF.

In this sample, this clonotype turned up a few times. The rearrangement uses TRBV20-1 and TRBJ2-7; 14 bases are a match to TRBD2. The CDR3 sequence is 16 residues long. Germline V gives CDR1 DFQATT, CDR2 SNEGSKA (reference sequence). The V gene end was trimmed by 4 bases and the J gene end by 3 bases; junction bases not matched to a gene: 8. The CDR3: CSANGLAGGGGYEQYF. CDR3 nucleotides: TGCAGTGCTAATGGACTAGCGGGAGGTGGCGGCTACGAGCAGTACTTC.

The chain links TRBV4-2 to TRBJ2-5; D is uncertain. The CDR3 length is 14 residues. CDR1 and CDR2 (germline): LGHNA, YNFKEQ. V was pared by 2 bases and J by 4 bases, with 11 bases between. CDR3 coding DNA: TGTGCCAGCAGCCAATGGTCCGAGTCAGAGACCCAGTACTTC. It encodes CASSQWSESETQYF.

This clonotype was seen a few times. The chain joins TRBV15 to TRBJ1-2, with 9 bases aligning to TRBD1. CDR1 and CDR2 from the germline V gene are LNHNV and YYDKDF (reference sequence). V trimming: 0 bases; J trimming: 7 bases; junction bases outside the gene matches: 9. This CDR3 is built from 16 residues. The CDR3 DNA reads as TGTGCCACCAGCAGAGATCGGGACAGGGACGGTTCTGGCTACACCTTC. Its protein is CATSRDRDRDGSGYTF. The full variable domain, rest sourced from reference TRBV15 and TRBJ1-2, is DAMVIQNPRYQVTQFGKPVTLSCSQTLNHNVMYWYQQKSSQAPKLLFHYYDKDFNNEADTPDNFQSRRPNTSFCFLDIRSPGLGDTAMYLCATSRDRDRDGSGYTFGSGTRLTVV.

V is TRBV20-1 and J is TRBJ2-1; D may be TRBD1 (5 bases). V was trimmed by 1 base and J by 1 base, leaving 17 bases between them. This CDR3 is built from 17 residues. Per the germline V gene, CDR1 is DFQATT and CDR2 is SNEGSKA (reference sequence). The CDR3, as DNA: TGCAGTGCTAGAGCCACACAACCTAGGGGTTCCTACAATGAGCAGTTCTTC. Its protein product is CSARATQPRGSYNEQFF.

The chain has TRBV5-1 and TRBJ2-1; the match to TRBD1 covers 9 bases. Germline V gives CDR1 SGHRS, CDR2 YFSETQ. Trimming at V came to 5 bases and at J to 8 bases, leaving 5 bases not matched to a gene. The CDR3 is made up of 13 amino acids. The CDR3, as DNA: TGCGCCAGCAGACTCGACAGGGGGGATGAGCAGTTCTTC. This translates into CASRLDRGDEQFF.